These 24 T cell receptor beta chains share one sample of origin, sequenced in a study of T cells after yellow fever vaccination. TCRdb passed the 5' RACE reads through MiXCR, listing each CDR3 protein once. The sample contains approximately 300,000 distinct CDR3 sequences, about 10% of which appear only once. The sequenced sample was CD4+ T cells sorted from PBMCs, obtained 45 days after the yellow fever booster vaccination. The receptors originated from a man younger than 30 who received the YFV17D yellow fever vaccine.

This clonotype was picked up many times. The V call is TRBV7-9, the J call TRBJ1-6, with unresolved D. V gave up 1 base and J gave up 8 bases, with 6 bases separating them. The germline V gene encodes CDR1 SEHNR and CDR2 FQNEAQ (reference sequence). The CDR3 is made up of 13 amino acids. CDR3 nucleotide sequence: TGTGCCAGCAGCTTAGATCGGGATTCACCCCTCCACTTT. This gives the protein CASSLDRDSPLHF.

This clonotype was observed a few times. V is TRBV27 and J is TRBJ2-7; 7 nucleotides align to TRBD1. Germline V CDR1 and CDR2: MNHEY, SMNVEV (reference sequence). The length of the CDR3 is 13 residues. The ends lost 6 bases at V and 5 bases at J; junction bases unmatched: 7. CDR3 nucleotide sequence: TGTGCCAGCAGAGAACAGGGGTACCACGAGCAGTACTTC. It codes for CASREQGYHEQYF.

V is TRBV28 and J is TRBJ2-7; TRBD2 matches 8 bases. There are 13 residues in the CDR3. The junction had 7 bases not matched to a gene; V was cut back by 6 bases and J by 6 bases. The germline V gene encodes CDR1 MDHEN and CDR2 SYDVKM. In DNA form, the CDR3 reads TGTGCCAGCAGCAAAGGGGGACTAGGCGAGCAGTACGTC. Translating gives CASSKGGLGEQYV.

The V gene is TRBV5-5, the J gene TRBJ2-3, with TRBD1 matching 7 bases. Trimming removed 3 bases from V and 3 bases from J; junction bases left unmatched: 13. Germline CDR1 is SGHKS and CDR2 is YYEKEE (reference sequence). The CDR3 is made up of 17 amino acids. The CDR3 coding sequence is TGTGCCAGCAGCTCTAGACTCCCGGGACAGATTACAGATACGCAGTATTTT. It specifies CASSSRLPGQITDTQYF.

V is TRBV6-5 and J is TRBJ2-7; maybe TRBD2 (5 bases). The CDR3 has 13 amino acids. Germline loops: CDR1 MNHEY, CDR2 SVGAGI. Trimming left V 5 bases short and J 2 bases short, with 10 bases between. CDR3 coding DNA: TGTGCCAGCAGTACCGCCGGGGCCTACGAGCAGTACGTC. Translating it yields CASSTAGAYEQYV.

This clonotype has a count of ten or more. The V call is TRBV4-1, the J call TRBJ1-1, with 11 bases fitting TRBD1. Germline V gene lookup returns CDR1 MGHRA and CDR2 YSYEKL. Trimming took 2 bases from V and 8 from J; bases not matched to a gene: 4. The CDR3 loop spans 14 amino acids. The CDR3 is CASSQPGTGGEAFF. As DNA, the CDR3 is TGCGCCAGCAGCCAACCCGGGACAGGGGGGGAAGCTTTCTTT.

This clonotype occurred a few times. Germline and junction disagree at one end, which may indicate a read error. J is TRBJ2-3 and V is TRBV7-7, with D tentatively TRBD2 (7 bases). The CDR3 length is 17 residues. Germline CDR1 SSHAT, CDR2 FNYEAQ (reference sequence). The CDR3 nucleotides are TGTGCTAGCAGCCCTAGGGGGGGGTTACCCTACACAGATACGCAGTATTTT. Translating it yields CASSPRGGLPYTDTQYF.

The rearrangement joins TRBV28 to TRBJ1-1; 7 bases align to TRBD1. This CDR3 region has 12 residues. Trimming removed 8 bases from V and 3 bases from J; junction bases left unmatched: 3. Germline assignment: CDR1 MDHEN and CDR2 SYDVKM. The CDR3 DNA sequence: TGTGCCAGCGGGACAGCCTACACTGAAGCTTTCTTT. Translating gives CASGTAYTEAFF.

This clonotype was seen many times. The chain employs TRBV27 and TRBJ1-4; D is unclear. The CDR3 totals 16 residues. V lost 0 bases, J lost 4 bases, and 12 bases lay in between. From germline, CDR1 is MNHEY and CDR2 SMNVEV (reference sequence). In DNA, the CDR3 is TGTGCCAGCAGTTTATCACCAGCACAGATTAATGAAAAACTGTTTTTT. Encoded protein: CASSLSPAQINEKLFF. Combining the CDR3 with reference TRBV27 and TRBJ1-4 gives the whole variable domain EAQVTQNPRYLITVTGKKLTVTCSQNMNHEYMSWYRQDPGLGLRQIYYSMNVEVTDKGDVPEGYKVSRKEKRNFPLILESPSPNQTSLYFCASSLSPAQINEKLFFGSGTQLSVL.

The rearrangement links TRBV6-2 or TRBV6-3 to TRBJ2-2, with D possibly TRBD2 on 5 matching bases. The germline gives CDR1 MNHEY, CDR2 SVGEGT. The CDR3 length is 14 residues. V lost 2 bases and J lost 4, with 8 bases in between. For the CDR3, the DNA is TGTGCCAGCAGTTACGATACTAGCACCGGGGAGCTGTTTTTT. It encodes CASSYDTSTGELFF.

This clonotype was seen only a few times. The rearrangement links TRBV29-1 to TRBJ2-3, with 11 bases aligning to TRBD2. V shed 7 bases, J shed 2 bases, and the junction held 5 bases outside the gene matches. The CDR3 has 14 amino acids. The germline CDR1 and CDR2 sequences are SQVTM and ANQGSEA. DNA of the CDR3: TGCAGCGCTGGGACTAGCGGAACCACAGATACGCAGTATTTT. Translated: CSAGTSGTTDTQYF.

The chain couples TRBV12-3 or TRBV12-4 to TRBJ1-6, with D possibly being TRBD1 (5 bases). The CDR3 totals 14 residues. The ends were cut back, 3 bases at V and 10 bases at J, with 13 bases in the middle. The CDR3 coding sequence is TGTGCCAGCAGTTTGATGGGGGGTCGGTCACCCCTCCACTTT. Protein sequence: CASSLMGGRSPLHF.

This clonotype appeared a few times. The gene calls are TRBV12-3 or TRBV12-4 and TRBJ1-5; D remains unclear. CDR3 length: 15 amino acids. Trimming took off 4 bases at V and 1 base at J, with 11 bases between the two ends. CDR3 coding DNA: TGTGCCAGCAGTTCCCGCCGGGAGAGCAATCAGCCCCAGCATTTT. This sequence encodes CASSSRRESNQPQHF.

There are a few counts of this clonotype. The chain combines TRBV7-2 with TRBJ1-2, with a tentative D call TRBD1 (6 bases). This CDR3 comprises 14 residues. The V end lost 7 bases, the J end lost 7 bases, and 19 bases lay between the germline ends. The V gene's germline CDR1 is SGHTA and CDR2 FQGNSA. CDR3 in DNA: TGTGCCAGCACCTCATCACGGGGGGCCGTTGGCTACACCTTC. Translated, it gives CASTSSRGAVGYTF. Based on the CDR3 plus reference TRBV7-2 and TRBJ1-2, the full variable domain is GAGVSQSPSNKVTEKGKDVELRCDPISGHTALYWYRQSLGQGLEFLIYFQGNSAPDKSGLPSDRFSAERTGGSVSTLTIQRTQQEDSAVYLCASTSSRGAVGYTFGSGTRLTVV.

The gene calls are TRBV7-9 and TRBJ2-5; tentative D call: TRBD2 (5 bases). The CDR3 extends over 17 amino acids. The V gene's germline CDR1 is SEHNR and CDR2 FQNEAQ (reference sequence). Trimming removed 5 bases from V and 5 bases from J, with 24 bases in between. The CDR3 protein is CASSQRVGLARDETQYF. In DNA, the CDR3 is TGTGCCAGCAGCCAGCGTGTGGGCCTGGCGAGGGATGAGACCCAGTACTTC.

The CDR3 sequence is CASPSKTSRHNEQFF. The CDR3 region has the DNA TGTGCCAGCCCAAGTAAGACTAGCAGACACAATGAGCAGTTCTTC. This chain joins TRBV5-8 and TRBJ2-1; 7 positions match TRBD2. Unmatched junction bases numbered 12, after V lost 7 bases and J lost 5 bases. The CDR3 runs to 15 residues. Per the germline V gene, CDR1 is SGHTS and CDR2 is YDEGEE.

In this sample, this clonotype turned up a few times. V is TRBV6-6 and J is TRBJ2-2; 7 bases are shared with TRBD2. Trimming took 6 bases from V and 6 from J; bases not matched to a gene: 4. The germline CDR1 and CDR2 sequences are MNHNY and SVGAGI (reference sequence). The CDR3 is 13 amino acids. The CDR3 DNA reads as TGTGCCAGCAGGGGGGGGATCCCCGGGGAGCTGTTTTTT. Translated, it gives CASRGGIPGELFF.

The J gene is TRBJ2-2, the V gene TRBV20-1; 10 bases align to TRBD1. In germline, CDR1 is DFQATT, CDR2 SNEGSKA (reference sequence). Unmatched junction bases numbered 0, after V lost 5 bases and J lost 0 bases. The CDR3 loop spans 14 amino acids. The CDR3 spells CSAGQGANTGELFF. The CDR3, as DNA: TGCAGTGCTGGACAGGGGGCGAACACCGGGGAGCTGTTTTTT.

Many counts were recorded for this clonotype. V gene TRBV27 combines with J gene TRBJ1-5; TRBD1 matches at 8 bases. V trimming: 4 bases; J trimming: 7 bases; junction bases outside the gene matches: 6. The CDR3 has 14 residues. The germline gives CDR1 MNHEY, CDR2 SMNVEV (reference sequence). CDR3: CASSSDREGQPQHF. Here the CDR3 DNA reads TGTGCCAGCAGTTCGGACAGGGAAGGACAGCCCCAGCATTTT.

This clonotype was observed a handful of times. This chain links TRBV19 with TRBJ2-1; the D gene is possibly TRBD2 (7 bases). This CDR3 contains 13 residues. Germline CDR1 LNHDA, CDR2 SQIVND (reference sequence). The V end lost 9 bases, the J end lost 6 bases, and 15 bases lay between the germline ends. The CDR3, as DNA: TGTGCCAGGACTAAGGGGGGGGCCAATGAGCAGTTCTTC. It yields the protein CARTKGGANEQFF.

Worth noting for this clonotype: The missing conserved phenylalanine or tryptophan at the end of this CDR3 makes a read error likely. The rearrangement links TRBV12-3 or TRBV12-4 to TRBJ1-2; 9 nucleotides agree with TRBD1. CDR3 length equals 14 residues. The trim removed 5 bases at V and 8 bases at J, leaving 9 bases unmatched. CDR3 sequence (DNA): TGTGCCAGCAGTCCGACGGACAGGGGTGAGGGCTACACCCTC. Its protein product is CASSPTDRGEGYTL.

This chain joins TRBV18 and TRBJ1-1; D unresolved. Trimming removed 2 bases from V and 0 bases from J, with 13 bases in between. The CDR3 length is 16 residues. Germline CDR1 reads KGHSH; CDR2 reads LQKENI. As DNA, the CDR3 is TGTGCCAGCTCACCAGGCCGACCGACGTTGAACACTGAAGCTTTCTTT. This codes for CASSPGRPTLNTEAFF. Full variable domain (missing parts from reference TRBV18 and TRBJ1-1): NAGVMQNPRHLVRRRGQEARLRCSPMKGHSHVYWYRQLPEEGLKFMVYLQKENIIDESGMPKERFSAEFPKEGPSILRIQQVVRGDSAAYFCASSPGRPTLNTEAFFGQGTRLTVV.

This clonotype was observed a few times. The chain employs TRBV10-1 and TRBJ2-7, with D uncertain. V was trimmed by 6 bases and J by 5 bases, leaving 17 bases between them. The CDR3 has 14 residues. CDR1 WNHNN and CDR2 SYGVQD come from the germline V gene (reference sequence). The CDR3 region is CASSSGPRGNEQYF. The CDR3 nucleotides are TGCGCCAGCAGCTCCGGACCCAGAGGAAACGAGCAGTACTTC.

This sequence joins TRBV7-2 and TRBJ1-2, with TRBD1 matching 7 bases. The length of the CDR3 is 15 residues. The germline V gene encodes CDR1 SGHTA and CDR2 FQGNSA. V lost 3 bases to trimming and J lost 10 bases; unmatched junction nucleotides: 14. CDR3 amino acids: CASSFGRTGTLVYTF. CDR3 nucleotide sequence: TGTGCCAGCAGCTTTGGGAGGACAGGAACCTTGGTCTACACCTTC.